Listed here are 9 T cell receptor beta chains from one sample, sequenced in a study of cytomegalovirus exposure and HLA in healthy donors. PCR was performed using 60 Vbeta and 13 Jbeta primers. The data were produced by immunoSEQ multiplex PCR, yet TCRdb's version contains in-frame clones alone and is incomplete. Of over 200,000 clones listed, about 81% are singletons. The sequenced material came from PBMCs. The receptors were sampled from a middle-aged woman in good health and CMV-seropositive.

This clone was seen a handful of times. V usage is TRBV4-3 and J usage is TRBJ2-7, with D unresolved. Per germline, CDR1 LGHNA and CDR2 YSLEER. The CDR3 runs 15 residues. Deletions cut 3 bases from V and 0 bases from J, with 12 bases between. The CDR3 spells CASSHALGYSYEQYF. For the CDR3, the DNA is TGCGCCAGCAGCCATGCCTTGGGCTACTCCTACGAGCAGTACTTC.

The V call is TRBV9, the J call TRBJ1-1; possible D gene TRBD1, 5 bases. Germline CDR1 and CDR2: SGDLS and YYNGEE. The CDR3 extends over 13 amino acids. Trimming stripped 4 bases from V and 4 bases from J, with 11 bases between. CDR3 sequence reads: CASSKDRITEAFF. The CDR3 coding sequence is TGTGCCAGCAGCAAAGACAGAATCACTGAAGCTTTCTTT.

The chain recombines TRBV30 with TRBJ2-3, with D uncertain. The germline V and J ends were trimmed by 1 base and 1 base, with 6 bases remaining between them. There are 13 residues in the CDR3. The germline V gene has CDR1 GTSNPN and CDR2 SVGIG (reference sequence). CDR3 loop: CAWSGARTDTQYF. In DNA, the CDR3 is TGTGCCTGGAGTGGGGCACGCACAGATACGCAGTATTTT.

The V and J genes are TRBV29-1 and TRBJ2-1; 7 nucleotides agree with TRBD1. V lost 3 bases and J lost 1; bases outside the gene matches: 3. Germline CDR1 reads SQVTM; CDR2 reads ANQGSEA. CDR3 length equals 14 residues. The DNA for the CDR3 is TGCAGCGTTGAGGGCAGGGGGTCCTACAATGAGCAGTTCTTC. Translated, it gives CSVEGRGSYNEQFF.

V usage is TRBV28 and J usage is TRBJ1-3; TRBD1 matches at 7 bases. After removal of 6 bases from V and 0 bases from J, the junction contained 8 bases not matched to a gene. This CDR3 comprises 16 residues. The germline V gene has CDR1 MDHEN and CDR2 SYDVKM. CDR3: CASSPGQGVSGNTIYF. In DNA, the CDR3 is TGTGCCAGCAGCCCAGGTCAGGGGGTCTCTGGAAACACCATATATTTT.

In nucleotides, the CDR3 is TGCTCGCTAGCGGGGGGGAGACGGGAGACCCAGTACTTC. This gives the protein CSLAGGRRETQYF. The V and J genes are TRBV10-1 and TRBJ2-5; 12 positions match TRBD2. Germline assignment: CDR1 WNHNN and CDR2 SYGVQD (reference sequence). CDR3 length: 13 amino acids.

The count of this clone is one. V usage is TRBV7-9 and J usage is TRBJ1-2; maybe TRBD1 (5 bases). CDR1 and CDR2 from the germline V gene are SEHNR and FQNEAQ (reference sequence). The V and J ends lost 4 bases and 3 bases respectively, with 9 bases between them. CDR3 size: 13 residues. The CDR3, as DNA: TGTGCCAGCAGCTCCCAAGGGGACTATGGCTACACCTTC. Residues: CASSSQGDYGYTF. The whole variable domain, filled in from reference TRBV7-9 and TRBJ1-2, reads DTGVSQNPRHKITKRGQNVTFRCDPISEHNRLYWYRQTLGQGPEFLTYFQNEAQLEKSRLLSDRFSAERPKGSFSTLEIQRTEQGDSAMYLCASSSQGDYGYTFGSGTRLTVV.

The chain combines TRBV18 with TRBJ2-3, with 7 nucleotides matching TRBD2. This CDR3 is built from 15 residues. CDR1 and CDR2 (germline): KGHSH, LQKENI. The V segment lost 3 bases and the J segment 2 bases; nucleotides outside the gene matches: 5. CDR3 amino acids: CASSPLAEATDTQYF. The CDR3 DNA follows: TGTGCCAGCTCACCCCTAGCGGAGGCCACAGATACGCAGTATTTT.

This sequence joins TRBV11-2 and TRBJ2-7; a possible D gene is TRBD2 (5 bases). V was pared by 6 bases and J by 0 bases, with 12 bases between. CDR1 SGHAT and CDR2 FQNNGV come from the germline V gene. This CDR3 comprises 14 residues. CDR3 sequence (DNA): TGTGCCAGCAGTTCCCGGGGTTTCTCCTACGAGCAGTACTTC. It encodes CASSSRGFSYEQYF.